This is a list of T cell receptor beta chains from one sample in a study of T cell changes during pregnancy in multiple sclerosis. Using immunoSEQ multiplex PCR, the repertoire was profiled, and TCRdb retains in-frame clones only, with some absent. The data hold 70,000 or so clones, with 75% to 95% observed a single time. The source material was CD4+ T cells from peripheral blood mononuclear cells, sampled before pregnancy. These receptors were collected from a female donor with multiple sclerosis, enrolled in a pregnancy study. The CDR3 runs from the conserved cysteine through the conserved F or W. Each record gives: J gene, D gene, V gene, clone size, CDR3 protein, CDR3 DNA. The D gene is left open where the match is weak. Some rows have no size entry. The others give once, few or many, or a class for an expanded clone.

>TRBJ2-1|.|TRBV27|.
CASSFAGIGNNEQFF
TGTGCCAGCAGTTTTGCGGGAATCGGAAACAATGAGCAGTTCTTC
>TRBJ1-2|TRBD1|TRBV25-1|.
CASSEHRTGANYGYTF
TGTGCCAGCAGTGAACACAGGACAGGAGCGAACTATGGCTACACCTTC
>TRBJ2-7|.|TRBV27|.
CASSREVRYEQYF
TGTGCCAGCAGTAGGGAGGTAAGGTACGAGCAGTACTTC
>TRBJ1-6|.|TRBV6-1|.
CASIDRSSYNSPLHF
TGTGCCAGCATTGACAGAAGCTCCTATAATTCACCCCTCCACTTT
>TRBJ1-5|.|TRBV6-6|.
CAIWGGNQPQHF
TGTGCCATCTGGGGGGGCAATCAGCCCCAGCATTTT
>TRBJ1-3|.|TRBV6-5|once
CASSPDSNSGNTIYF
TGTGCCAGCAGCCCGGACTCAAACTCTGGAAACACCATATATTTT
>TRBJ1-3|.|TRBV5-5|.
CASSLALGRGSGNTIYF
TGTGCCAGCAGCTTGGCCTTGGGGCGGGGCTCTGGAAACACCATATATTTT
>TRBJ2-4|TRBD1|TRBV25-1|.
CASSETGGRDIQYF
TGTGCCAGCAGTGAAACAGGGGGAAGAGACATTCAGTACTTC
>TRBJ2-7|TRBD1|TRBV14|once
CASSQGTGGSYEQYF
TGTGCCAGCAGCCAAGGAACAGGGGGTTCCTACGAGCAGTACTTC
>TRBJ2-7|.|TRBV30|.
CAWSIPRSPGQYF
TGTGCCTGGAGCATACCACGGAGTCCTGGGCAGTACTTC